This entry lists 11 T cell receptor beta chains sequenced from one sample in a study of blood T cell repertoires in COVID-19. Produced via immunoSEQ multiplex PCR; TCRdb's table is partial and in-frame only. This table has about 51,000 clones, around 93% appearing once. Sequenced: peripheral blood. Every receptor here comes from a man in his fifties or sixties with acute or convalescent COVID-19.

J is TRBJ2-7 and V is TRBV9; 11 nucleotides align to TRBD2. The V segment lost 3 bases and the J segment 5 bases; nucleotides outside the gene matches: 7. Germline values: CDR1 SGDLS, CDR2 YYNGEE. The CDR3 loop spans 15 amino acids. The CDR3 DNA sequence: TGTGCCAGCAGCGCTTTAGCGGGGGGGCCCGACGAGCAGTACTTC. Its translation is CASSALAGGPDEQYF.

The chain is built from TRBV10-2 and TRBJ2-1, with TRBD2 matching over 8 bases. The germline CDR1 and CDR2 sequences are WSHSY and SAAADI. The junction had 4 bases not matched to a gene; V was cut back by 4 bases and J by 2 bases. The CDR3 covers 15 residues. The CDR3 coding sequence is TGCGCCAGCAGTGTCTCGCGGGGGGCCTACAATGAGCAGTTCTTC. Amino acid sequence: CASSVSRGAYNEQFF.

The chain joins TRBV12-3 or TRBV12-4 to TRBJ2-7; possibly TRBD2 for D (6 bases). This CDR3 has 13 amino acids. Trimming cost V 5 bases and J 7 bases, with 15 bases left between them. This chain's CDR3 is CASSPHRAGEQYF. DNA for the CDR3: TGTGCCAGCAGTCCTCATAGGGCGGGGGAGCAGTACTTC.

This clone was seen once. The rearrangement links TRBV11-2 to TRBJ1-1; no clear D gene. The CDR3 loop spans 12 amino acids. Trimming took 1 base from V and 7 from J, leaving 7 bases between them. CDR1 SGHAT and CDR2 FQNNGV come from the germline V gene. The DNA of the CDR3 is TGTGCCAGCAGCTTAGGGAGTTATGAAGCTTTCTTT. This sequence encodes CASSLGSYEAFF.

This chain joins TRBV7-2 and TRBJ2-7; 8 positions agree with TRBD2. J lost 4 bases, V lost 4 bases, and 3 bases had no gene match. Germline V gives CDR1 SGHTA, CDR2 FQGNSA. This CDR3 spans 13 amino acids. The CDR3 protein is CASSSGGLYEQYF. DNA of the CDR3: TGTGCCAGCAGCTCGGGGGGGCTATACGAGCAGTACTTC. Combining the CDR3 with reference TRBV7-2 and TRBJ2-7 gives the whole variable domain GAGVSQSPSNKVTEKGKDVELRCDPISGHTALYWYRQSLGQGLEFLIYFQGNSAPDKSGLPSDRFSAERTGGSVSTLTIQRTQQEDSAVYLCASSSGGLYEQYFGPGTRLTVT.

V and J are TRBV9 and TRBJ1-2; TRBD1 is a possible D gene (5 bases). Germline CDR1 is SGDLS and CDR2 is YYNGEE. V was clipped by 5 bases and J by 8 bases, with 19 bases between them. This CDR3 contains 14 residues. In nucleotides, the CDR3 is TGTGCCAGCAGGGACACCCGGATCCCGCCGGGCTACACCTTC. This gives the protein CASRDTRIPPGYTF.

The J gene is TRBJ1-1, the V gene TRBV3-1 (or the pseudogene TRBV3-2); D uncertain. The V gene's germline CDR1 is LGHDT and CDR2 YNNKEL (reference sequence). Trimming pared 0 bases from V and 10 bases from J, leaving 9 bases between. CDR3 length: 12 residues. The CDR3 DNA is TGTGCCAGCAGCCAAGATCGTACACGAGCTTTCTTT. Residues: CASSQDRTRAFF.

The rearrangement joins TRBV27 to TRBJ1-5; tentative D call: TRBD1 (5 bases). Trimming pared 2 bases from V and 2 bases from J, leaving 13 bases between. The CDR3 length is 16 residues. CDR1 is MNHEY and CDR2 is SMNVEV in the germline V gene (reference sequence). The CDR3 DNA is TGTGCCAGCAGTTTAAGGTCGGTAGGGGGCAATCAGCCCCAGCATTTT. This encodes CASSLRSVGGNQPQHF.

The chain is built from TRBV10-2 and TRBJ1-2, with 8 bases matching TRBD1. This CDR3 spans 15 amino acids. Germline assignment: CDR1 WSHSY and CDR2 SAAADI. The V gene end was trimmed by 3 bases and the J gene end by 2 bases; junction bases not matched to a gene: 5. CDR3 in amino acids: CASSDFQGANYGYTF. In DNA form, the CDR3 reads TGCGCCAGCAGTGATTTCCAGGGGGCCAACTATGGCTACACCTTC.

The chain recombines TRBV3-1 (or the pseudogene TRBV3-2) with TRBJ1-4, with D possibly matching TRBD1 (5 bases). V was trimmed by 0 bases and J by 8 bases, leaving 25 bases between them. Germline values: CDR1 LGHDT, CDR2 YNNKEL (reference sequence). The CDR3 contains 19 residues. The CDR3 DNA is TGTGCCAGCAGCCAAGATGGCCGGGCGGGGCCGGGTCGTGGGGAAAAACTGTTTTTT. It is translated as CASSQDGRAGPGRGEKLFF.

The gene calls are TRBV3-1 (or the pseudogene TRBV3-2) and TRBJ1-1; 7 positions agree with TRBD1. The germline V gene has CDR1 LGHDT and CDR2 YNNKEL (reference sequence). This CDR3 is built from 11 residues. Trimming took 10 bases from V and 6 from J; bases not matched to a gene: 5. The CDR3 bases are TGTGCCACCAGAGGGGGCTCTGAAGCTTTCTTT. Protein: CATRGGSEAFF.